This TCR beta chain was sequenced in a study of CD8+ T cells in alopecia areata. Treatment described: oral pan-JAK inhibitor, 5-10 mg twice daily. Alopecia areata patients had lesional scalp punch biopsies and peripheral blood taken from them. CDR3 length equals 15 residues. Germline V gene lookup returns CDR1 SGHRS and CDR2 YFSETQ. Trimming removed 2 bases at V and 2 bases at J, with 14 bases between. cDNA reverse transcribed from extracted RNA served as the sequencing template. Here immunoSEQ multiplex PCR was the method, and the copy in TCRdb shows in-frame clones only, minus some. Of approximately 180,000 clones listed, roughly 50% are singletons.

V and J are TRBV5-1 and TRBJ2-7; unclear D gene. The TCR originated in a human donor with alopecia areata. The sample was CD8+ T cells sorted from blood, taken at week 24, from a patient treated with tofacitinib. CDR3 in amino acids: CASSLTPDRTYEQYF. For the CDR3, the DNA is TGCGCCAGCAGCTTAACCCCGGACCGAACCTACGAGCAGTACTTC.